The rows below give T cell receptor beta chains drawn from one sample of a study of T-cell reconstitution after alpha-beta-depleted transplantation in children. TCRdb used MiXCR to reprocess the PCR reads, holding one entry per CDR3 protein. The sample has 500,000 or so distinct CDR3 sequences, less than 35% seen once. The sample in question was PBMCs from the stem cell graft donor, obtained from the stem cell graft. The receptors originated from a human donor who donated a stem cell graft to a child with aplastic anemia. Each CDR3 is given with its conserved first and last residue. The order of the fields is CDR3 length, clone size, V gene, D gene, J gene, CDR3 DNA, CDR3 protein. The D gene is left open where the match is weak. The size entry is marked missing in some rows and otherwise reads once, few, many or a size class.

>13|-|TRBV6-5|-|TRBJ1-1
TGTGCCAGCAGTTGGGAGTTGAACACTGAAGCTTTCTTT
CASSWELNTEAFF
>15|-|TRBV6-5|-|TRBJ2-4
TGTGCCAGCAGTTATGAGGGCCGATCCAAAAACATTCAGTACTTC
CASSYEGRSKNIQYF
>12|few|TRBV12-3/TRBV12-4|-|TRBJ1-2
TGTGCCAGCAGTTTATGGGGGAGAGGCTACACCTTC
CASSLWGRGYTF
>17|few|TRBV9|TRBD1|TRBJ1-1
TGTGCCAGCAGCGTAGGGGGACAGGGACGTCGGGACACTGAAGCTTTCTTT
CASSVGGQGRRDTEAFF
>15|few|TRBV7-2|TRBD1|TRBJ1-6
TGTGCCAGCAGCTCCTTTGGACAGGGTCGCTCACCCCTCCACTTT
CASSSFGQGRSPLHF
>16|few|TRBV20-1|TRBD2|TRBJ2-1
TGCAGTGCTAGAGACCCAGCGGGAGCGTCCTACAATGAGCAGTTCTTC
CSARDPAGASYNEQFF
>16|-|TRBV5-1|TRBD2|TRBJ2-1
TGCGCCAGCAGCTTACCGGGACTAGCGGGTCCCAATGAGCAGTTCTTC
CASSLPGLAGPNEQFF
>15|-|TRBV5-1|-|TRBJ2-1
TGCGCCAGCAGCTTGAGTACAAACTCCTACAATGAGCAGTTCTTC
CASSLSTNSYNEQFF
>13|-|TRBV7-3|-|TRBJ2-7
TGTGCCAGCAGCCCACGGGCCGGCTACGAACAGTACTTC
CASSPRAGYEQYF
>12|few|TRBV23-1|-|TRBJ2-1
TGCGCCAGCAGTCAGGGCCGAAATGAGCAGTTCTTC
CASSQGRNEQFF
>13|-|TRBV24-1|TRBD2|TRBJ2-1
TGTGCCACCAGGGGGGTAGCGGGAAATGAGCAGTTCTTC
CATRGVAGNEQFF
>13|few|TRBV6-1|-|TRBJ2-3
TGTGCCAGCAGTCTCACTGGTTCAGATACGCAGTATTTT
CASSLTGSDTQYF